The T cell receptor beta chain under discussion was sequenced for a study of cytomegalovirus exposure and HLA in healthy donors. PCR involved 60 Vbeta and 13 Jbeta primers. Repertoires were generated with immunoSEQ multiplex PCR, while TCRdb's copy carries only in-frame clones and drops some. Counted here are about 170,000 clones, 80% to 90% occurring once; the ten biggest clones make up approximately 2.4%. The CDR3 is 15 residues long. V was clipped by 4 bases and J by 2 bases, with 14 bases between them. Germline values: CDR1 MNHEY, CDR2 SMNVEV (reference sequence). This sequence was found in a male donor in good health and CMV-seronegative. V is TRBV27 and J is TRBJ2-5; D is possibly TRBD2 (7 bases). The sequenced material came from PBMCs. CDR3 sequence (DNA): TGTGCCAGCAGTTCCGAGGGGGGGGGACAAGAGACCCAGTACTTC. Protein product: CASSSEGGGQETQYF.